This T cell receptor (beta chain) was sequenced in a study of CXCR3-negative and CXCR3-positive naive CD8 T cells. Study results and caveats: Hydrophobicity of TRB CDR3s was greater in CXCR3-positive naive cells than in CXCR3-negative naive cells.

Regarding this clonotype: Its matching antigen is unknown.

Libraries were UMI-labeled 5' RACE TRB cDNA. TCRdb reanalyzed the 5' RACE reads and collapses them to one entry per CDR3 protein, without DNA. Seen in this sample are some 150,000 distinct CDR3 sequences; the ten most common clones hold 0.25% to 0.3%. Per germline, CDR1 SEHNR and CDR2 FQNEAQ (reference sequence). This CDR3 spans 16 amino acids. The sequenced sample was naive CXCR3+ CD8+ T cells from blood. As to subset: CD45RO-CCR7+CD27+CD95- naive CD8+ T cells expressing CXCR3 (TNR3+). The TCR comes from a human donor in good health. Some clones in this sample may be carry-over from other donors' samples. The V and J genes are TRBV7-9 and TRBJ2-1; TCRdb outputs TRBD2, but without DNA this stays unchecked. The CDR3 loop reads CASSLASTSRYNEQFF.